This T cell receptor beta chain appears in the sequencing data of a study of blood T cell repertoires in COVID-19 (dated by TCRdb to about 2020). Broadly, across the study: Samples covering the acute and convalescent phases of COVID-19 were provided by collaborators in the United States, Italy and Spain. The material from the prospective study consisted of cDNA or gDNA derived from T cells, B-cell-depleted T cells, or PBMCs. Subjects who had been exposed to COVID-19, were actively infected with it, or had recovered from it provided the deeply sampled blood TCRbeta repertoires that made up the dataset. The repertoires were released in a freely available public database meant as a resource for research on the immune response to SARS-CoV-2. Samples were obtained from the ongoing ImmuneRACE study (first 160 participants) and from some 1,200 subjects provided by 6 global collaborators. Sample metadata almost always included a de-identified subject ID, COVID-19 status, age in years and sex. Where available, HLA class I and class II types were obtained from metadata supplied by the sample provider rather than from assay-based typing.

TCRbeta CDR3 regions were amplified from genomic DNA by means of the immunoSEQ Assay, a bias-controlled multiplex PCR. Turning to the authors' computational methods: Within the assay, amplification of reference gene primers was used to estimate how many nucleated cells each sample contained. To quantify the absolute abundance of each unique TCRbeta CDR3 rearrangement, sequence reads were collapsed and filtered. For each sample, productive Simpson clonality was calculated as the square root of Simpson's diversity index across productive rearrangements. TCRdb holds this immuneACCESS table with in-frame rearrangements only. Some clones are missing; in checked studies, unresolved V genes explain under half, and the rest has no known cause. The V and J calls and clone size were taken over from that table, and D and trimming were inferred from the DNA. The table for this sample lists fewer than 600,000 clones; about 88% of them were counted only once. Of the sample, 0.8% to 0.9% falls within the top ten clones.

At one collaborating source in Seattle, patients were enrolled during active infection and were followed longitudinally through the course of disease. The collaborating institutions used their own protocols to collect whole blood in K2EDTA tubes. Collaborator samples were shipped for TCRbeta analysis as frozen whole blood, isolated PBMCs, or DNA extracted from either sample type. Results the study describes overall, beyond this receptor: The quantity of clinical and demographic metadata differed by source and by participant and was supplied without curation.

Note on this clone: No antigen is known for it. Within one base of it there is no much larger clone, and no base qualities were kept.

The CDR3 runs 14 residues from the cysteine to the phenylalanine. The read is trimmed to its CDR3 DNA, 42 bases read in frame from base 1. CDR1 and CDR2, per the germline V gene (reference sequence), are LGHDT and YNNKEL. V is shortened by 4 bases, J by 6 bases, and the region joining them spans 15 bases. This sequence originates from a man aged 18 to 30 with COVID-19, enrolled during active disease. The sample was peripheral blood. Here the chain combines TRBV3-1 (or the pseudogene TRBV3-2) and TRBJ1-2; the D gene remains uncertain. The bases read TGTGCCAGCAGCCCGGCCCAGGCGCCCCATGGCTACACCTTC. It encodes CASSPAQAPHGYTF.